This T cell receptor (beta chain) appears in the sequencing data of a study of CD8 T cells in ankylosing spondylitis (dated by TCRdb to the late 2010s). Describing the broader study: T cell receptor beta repertoires were profiled in healthy donors and ankylosing spondylitis patients so that disease-linked TCR variants could be found. Peripheral blood was sampled, and synovial fluid was additionally collected from ankylosing spondylitis patients. The whole study cohort included over a hundred healthy donors and about two dozen ankylosing spondylitis patients. Broad study findings and their caveats: The disease-linked clones showed a CD8+ phenotype and occurred at relatively low frequencies in peripheral blood. According to the report, matched synovial fluid samples from ankylosing spondylitis patients were significantly enriched for the disease-linked clones. Blood from ankylosing spondylitis patients appeared to be characterized by a TCR beta motif composed of several highly homologous amino acid variants. Some TCR beta motif variants had previously been reported in synovial fluid and blood of reactive arthritis patients, which suggested common disease-initiation mechanisms.

CDR1 and CDR2, looked up from the germline V gene, are SGHVS and FNYEAQ. Germline trimming: 4 bases from V, 2 bases from J; junction bases outside gene matches: 6. The CDR3 numbers 15 residues from cysteine through phenylalanine. The CDR3 DNA has 45 bases and is translated from base 1. This clonotype was picked up a small number of times. Its recognized antigen is unknown. No qualities accompany the bases; no much larger clone lies one base away. Data came from an Illumina HiSeq 2500. Quantitative 5'-RACE with molecular barcodes was used to prepare TCR beta libraries. Per the authors' processing: A new computational method, built on a probabilistic model of VDJ rearrangement, was used to identify disease-linked TCR variants. TCRdb passed the public sequencing reads through fastp at Q25 and MiXCR, retaining productive beta sequences. Entries are consolidated by CDR3 protein sequence, retaining the most common genes and DNA. TCRdb, not the authors, supplied the V and J calls. This sample comprises roughly 200,000 distinct CDR3 sequences, more than 25% of them detected only once. The biggest ten clones account for about 7% of the sample.

The sequence was obtained from a male donor with ankylosing spondylitis or in good health (not recorded which). Recombination connected TRBV7-6 to TRBJ2-3; 7 nucleotides in the junction match TRBD1. Sequenced material: blood, either unsorted or a sorted T cell fraction (not recorded which). CDR3 region: CASSWQTGNTDTQYF. DNA sequence: TGTGCCAGCAGCTGGCAGACAGGGAACACAGATACGCAGTATTTT.